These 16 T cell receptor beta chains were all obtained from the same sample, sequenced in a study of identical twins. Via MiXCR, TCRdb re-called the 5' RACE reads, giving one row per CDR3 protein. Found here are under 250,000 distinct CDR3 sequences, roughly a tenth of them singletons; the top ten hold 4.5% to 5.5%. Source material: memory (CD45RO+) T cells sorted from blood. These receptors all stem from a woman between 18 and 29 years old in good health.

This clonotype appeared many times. CDR3 region: CATGDGHTGELFF. The CDR3 DNA reads as TGTGCCACCGGGGACGGTCACACCGGGGAGCTGTTTTTT. The chain combines TRBV24-1 with TRBJ2-2; either TRBD1 or TRBD2 may supply D (5 bases each). Germline loops: CDR1 KGHDR, CDR2 SFDVKD. The CDR3 loop spans 13 amino acids. With 9 bases removed from V and 3 bases from J, the gap between germline ends came to 10 bases.

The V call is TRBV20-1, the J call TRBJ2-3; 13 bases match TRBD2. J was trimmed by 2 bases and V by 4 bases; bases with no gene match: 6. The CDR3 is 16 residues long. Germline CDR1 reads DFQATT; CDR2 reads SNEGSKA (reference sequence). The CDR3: CSATRTSGGATDTQYF. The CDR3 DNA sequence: TGCAGTGCTACCCGGACTAGCGGGGGCGCCACAGATACGCAGTATTTT.

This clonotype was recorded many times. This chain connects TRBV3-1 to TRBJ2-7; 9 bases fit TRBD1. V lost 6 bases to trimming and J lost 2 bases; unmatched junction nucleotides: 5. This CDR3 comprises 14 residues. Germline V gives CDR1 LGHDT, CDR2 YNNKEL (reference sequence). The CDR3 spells CASSPGTGTYEQYF. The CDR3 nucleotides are TGTGCCAGCAGTCCCGGGACAGGGACCTACGAGCAGTACTTC.

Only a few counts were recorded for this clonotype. CDR3 nucleotide sequence: TGTGCCAGCAGCCAAGGGGGTTCCCTATACAATGAGCAGTTCTTC. Translated, it gives CASSQGGSLYNEQFF. The V and J genes are TRBV14 and TRBJ2-1, with D uncertain. Germline loops: CDR1 SGHDN, CDR2 FVKESK. CDR3 length: 15 residues. Trimming shortened V by 1 base and J by 4 bases, and 11 bases separated the two germline ends.

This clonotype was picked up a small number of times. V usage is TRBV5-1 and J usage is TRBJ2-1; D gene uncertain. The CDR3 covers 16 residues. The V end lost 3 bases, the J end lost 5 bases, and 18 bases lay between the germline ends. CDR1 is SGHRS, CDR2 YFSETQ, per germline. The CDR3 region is CASSYGIGRPNNEQFF. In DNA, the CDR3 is TGCGCCAGCAGCTACGGTATAGGGCGGCCTAACAATGAGCAGTTCTTC.

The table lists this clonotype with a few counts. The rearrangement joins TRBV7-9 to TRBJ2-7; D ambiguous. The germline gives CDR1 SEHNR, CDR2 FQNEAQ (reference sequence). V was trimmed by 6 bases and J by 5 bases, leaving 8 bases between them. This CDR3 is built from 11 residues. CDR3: CASSRADEQYF. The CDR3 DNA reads TGTGCCAGCAGTCGGGCCGACGAGCAGTACTTC.

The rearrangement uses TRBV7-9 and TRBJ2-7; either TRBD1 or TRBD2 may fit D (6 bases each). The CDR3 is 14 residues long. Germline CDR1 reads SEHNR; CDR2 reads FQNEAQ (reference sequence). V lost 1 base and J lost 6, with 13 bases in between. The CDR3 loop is CASSLEGGFIEQYF. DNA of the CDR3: TGTGCCAGCAGCTTAGAGGGGGGCTTTATCGAGCAGTACTTC.

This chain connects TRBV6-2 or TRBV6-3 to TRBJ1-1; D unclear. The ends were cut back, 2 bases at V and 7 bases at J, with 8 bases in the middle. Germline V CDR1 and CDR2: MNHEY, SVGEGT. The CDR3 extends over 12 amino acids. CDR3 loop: CASSYRLNEAFF. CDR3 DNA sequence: TGTGCCAGCAGTTACAGATTAAATGAAGCTTTCTTT.

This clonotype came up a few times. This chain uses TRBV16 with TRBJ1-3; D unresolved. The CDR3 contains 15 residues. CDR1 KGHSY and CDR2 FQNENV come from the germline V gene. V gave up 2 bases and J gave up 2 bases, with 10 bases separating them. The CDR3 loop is CASSQRESPGNTIYF. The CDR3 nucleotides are TGTGCCAGCAGCCAAAGGGAGTCTCCTGGAAACACCATATATTTT.

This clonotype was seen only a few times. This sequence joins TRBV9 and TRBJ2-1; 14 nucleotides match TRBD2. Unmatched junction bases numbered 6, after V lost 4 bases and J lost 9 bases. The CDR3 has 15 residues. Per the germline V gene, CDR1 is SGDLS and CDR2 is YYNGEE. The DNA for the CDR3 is TGTGCCAGCAGCCGGACTAGCGGGAGGAGGGGTGAGCAGTTCTTC. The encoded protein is CASSRTSGRRGEQFF.

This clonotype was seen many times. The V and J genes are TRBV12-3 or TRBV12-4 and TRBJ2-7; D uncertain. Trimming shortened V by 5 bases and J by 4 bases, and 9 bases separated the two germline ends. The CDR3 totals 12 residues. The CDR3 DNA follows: TGTGCCAGCAGTATTGCCCCGTACGAGCAGTACTTC. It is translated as CASSIAPYEQYF.

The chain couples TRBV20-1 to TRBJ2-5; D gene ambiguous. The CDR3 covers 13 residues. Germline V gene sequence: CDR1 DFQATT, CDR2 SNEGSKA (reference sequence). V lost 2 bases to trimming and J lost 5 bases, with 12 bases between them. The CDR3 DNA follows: TGCAGTGCTAGACAGTTCACCTGGGAGACCCAGTACTTC. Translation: CSARQFTWETQYF.

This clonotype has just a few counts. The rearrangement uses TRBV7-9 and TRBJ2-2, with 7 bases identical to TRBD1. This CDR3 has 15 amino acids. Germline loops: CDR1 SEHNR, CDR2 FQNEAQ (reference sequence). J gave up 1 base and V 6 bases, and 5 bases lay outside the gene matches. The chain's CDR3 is CASRSGTVNTGELFF. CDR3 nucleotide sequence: TGTGCCAGCAGATCCGGGACAGTGAACACCGGGGAGCTGTTTTTT.

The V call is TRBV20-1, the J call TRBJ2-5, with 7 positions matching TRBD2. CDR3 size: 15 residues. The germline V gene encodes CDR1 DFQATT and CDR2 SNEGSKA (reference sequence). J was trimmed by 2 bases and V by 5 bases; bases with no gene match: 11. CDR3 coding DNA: TGCAGTGCTTCATCGTGGGGGGGTCAGCAAGAGACCCAGTACTTC. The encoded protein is CSASSWGGQQETQYF.

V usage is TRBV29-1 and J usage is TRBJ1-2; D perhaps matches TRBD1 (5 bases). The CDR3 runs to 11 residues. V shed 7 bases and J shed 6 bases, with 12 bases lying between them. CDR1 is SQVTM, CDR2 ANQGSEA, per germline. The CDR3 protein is CSAGPTNGYTF. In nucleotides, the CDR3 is TGCAGCGCGGGACCGACTAATGGCTACACCTTC. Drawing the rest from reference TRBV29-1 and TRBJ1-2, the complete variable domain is SAVISQKPSRDICQRGTSLTIQCQVDSQVTMMFWYRQQPGQSLTLIATANQGSEATYESGFVIDKFPISRPNLTFSTLTVSNMSPEDSSIYLCSAGPTNGYTFGSGTRLTVV.

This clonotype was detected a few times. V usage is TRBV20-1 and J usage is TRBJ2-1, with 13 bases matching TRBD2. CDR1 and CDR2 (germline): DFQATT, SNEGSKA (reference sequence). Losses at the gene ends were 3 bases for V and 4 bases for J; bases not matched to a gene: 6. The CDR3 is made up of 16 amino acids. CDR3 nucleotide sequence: TGCAGTGCTAGGCCGGGACTAGCGGGACTATACAATGAGCAGTTCTTC. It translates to CSARPGLAGLYNEQFF.